The sequence of this T cell receptor (beta chain) was determined in a study of shared clonotypes between healthy human individuals. As defined, naive CD8 cells were CD45RO-negative and positively selected for CCR7, with terminally differentiated effector memory CD45RA+ cells excluded. Trimming took 0 bases from V and 5 from J, leaving 9 bases between them. CDR1 and CDR2 from the germline V gene are SGHNT and YYREEE (reference sequence). There are 13 residues in the CDR3. Clones were sequenced by immunoSEQ multiplex PCR, and TCRdb holds only the in-frame ones, with some missing. The sample consists of 1.5 million to 2.5 million clones, roughly 95% of them appearing once.

The specimen sequenced was naive CD8+ T cells sorted from blood. The clonotype was recovered from a man in his late teens or twenties in good health. The genes are TRBV5-4 and TRBJ2-7; no definite D call. The CDR3 loop is CASSLVGTDEQYF. CDR3 DNA sequence: TGTGCCAGCAGCTTGGTTGGTACCGACGAGCAGTACTTC.